This paragraph reports one T cell receptor beta chain. Its antigen is still unknown. CDR1 DFQATT and CDR2 SNEGSKA come from the germline V gene (reference sequence). This CDR3 is 15 amino acids long. V shed 6 bases, J shed 5 bases, and the junction held 10 bases outside the gene matches. An input of roughly 0.5 to 1 ug of RNA was subjected to reverse transcription using random hexamers. TCRdb recomputed calls from the immunoSEQ multiplex PCR reads with MiXCR, one row per CDR3 protein. Of roughly 200,000 distinct CDR3 sequences in the sample, 85% to 95% were seen once. The source of the sample is a study of CD8 T cells in Susac syndrome. Study-wide results and limits: TCR sequencing and HLA analysis covered a relatively small number of individuals.

From blood CD8+ and CD4+ T cells, the TCR beta chain was sequenced. The CD8+ and CD4+ T cells were negatively isolated, with the TEMRA cells enriched by FACS. The source material was CD4+ T cells from PBMCs. The chain combines TRBV20-1 with TRBJ1-6; TRBD1 matches 7 bases. The source is a human donor in good health. In nucleotides, the CDR3 is TGCAGTGCATTCCCTCCGGGACAGAATAATTCACCCCTCCACTTT. It specifies CSAFPPGQNNSPLHF.